Described below is a single T cell receptor beta chain sequence and its context. Template material for amplifying TCR beta CDR3 regions consisted of RNA transcripts. HTBI primers drove first-round RT-PCR of the TCR CDR3. TCRdb recomputed calls from the multiplex PCR reads with MiXCR, one row per CDR3 protein. Seen here are around 490,000 distinct CDR3 sequences, just under 20% observed once, and the top ten hold roughly 44%. This entry comes from a study of T cells in Graves' hyperthyroidism and ophthalmopathy. Per germline, CDR1 LGHDT and CDR2 YNNKEL (reference sequence). The CDR3 length is 15 residues. V shed 4 bases and J 4 bases; nucleotides not matched to a gene: 8.

The sample comprised blood. The TCR comes from a man aged 40-50 years with Graves' ophthalmopathy. J is TRBJ2-7 and V is TRBV3-1, with 9 positions matching TRBD2. The DNA for the CDR3 is TGTGCCAGCAGCCTGTGGACTAGCGATTATTACGAGCAGTACTTC. Its protein product is CASSLWTSDYYEQYF.